This T cell receptor beta chain emerged from a study of spatial heterogeneity in lung cancer. Study-wide context: Alpha-chain detections were consistently fewer than beta-chain detections among the sequences.

TCRdb independently ran MiXCR on the 5' RACE reads; one entry per CDR3 protein. The profile shows approximately 20,000 distinct CDR3 sequences, approximately 4.2% of them singletons. This clonotype was detected ten times or more. Time point of the sample: sample taken at primary tumor resection. Between the trimmed V and J ends, which lost 4 bases and 1 base, there was a span of 11 bases. The CDR3 consists of 14 residues. Germline CDR1 and CDR2: DFQATT and SNEGSKA (reference sequence). The chain uses TRBV20-1 and TRBJ1-5; possibly TRBD1 for D (5 bases). This TCR derives from a male donor with early-stage non-small cell lung cancer. This sample comprised PBMCs, obtained at surgery. CDR3 protein: CSAKRYRSNQPQHF. CDR3 DNA sequence: TGCAGTGCTAAAAGGTACAGGAGCAATCAGCCCCAGCATTTT.